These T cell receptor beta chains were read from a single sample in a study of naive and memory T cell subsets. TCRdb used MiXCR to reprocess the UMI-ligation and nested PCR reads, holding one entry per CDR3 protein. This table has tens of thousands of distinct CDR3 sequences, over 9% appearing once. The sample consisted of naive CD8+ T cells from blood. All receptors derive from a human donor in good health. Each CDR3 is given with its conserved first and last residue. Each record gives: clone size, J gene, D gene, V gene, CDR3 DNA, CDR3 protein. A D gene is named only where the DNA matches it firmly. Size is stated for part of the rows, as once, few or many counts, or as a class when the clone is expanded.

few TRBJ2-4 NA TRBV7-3 TGTGCCAGCAGCTTAGAAGGGGCCGGAGCCAAAAACATTCAGTACTTC CASSLEGAGAKNIQYF
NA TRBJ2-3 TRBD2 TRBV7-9 TGTGCCAGCAGCTTAGGCGGGCTAGCGGGCACCACAGATACGCAGTATTTT CASSLGGLAGTTDTQYF
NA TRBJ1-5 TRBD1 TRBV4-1 TGCGCCAGCAGCCAACACGAGGACAGGGACAATCAGCCCCAGCATTTT CASSQHEDRDNQPQHF
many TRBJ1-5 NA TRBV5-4 TGTGCCAGCAGCTTGGACCGAGGGTCCAATCAGCCCCAGCATTTT CASSLDRGSNQPQHF
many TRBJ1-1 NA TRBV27 TGTGCCAGCTCTGATCTGAGGGGTTGGAACACTGAAGCTTTCTTT CASSDLRGWNTEAFF
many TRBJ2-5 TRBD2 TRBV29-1 TGCAGCGTTGAAGCTCTAGCGGCCTCGTACCAAGAGACCCAGTACTTC CSVEALAASYQETQYF
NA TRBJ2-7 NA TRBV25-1 TGTGCCAGCAACCCCGGGATGGGTCGAGCCTACGAGCAGTACTTC CASNPGMGRAYEQYF
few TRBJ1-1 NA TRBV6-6 TGTGCCAGCAGTTACTCTGACCAGGCTTTCTTT CASSYSDQAFF
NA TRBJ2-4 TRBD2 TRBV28 TGTGCCAGCAGTTCGGGACTAGCGGCCCCAGGGTCGGCCAAAAACATTCAGTACTTC CASSSGLAAPGSAKNIQYF
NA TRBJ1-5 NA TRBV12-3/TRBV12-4 TGTGCCAGCAGTTTAAGCCGGGGAGGCCAGCCCCAGCATTTT CASSLSRGGQPQHF
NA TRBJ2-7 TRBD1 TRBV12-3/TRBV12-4 TGTGCCAGCAGTTCAAAGACAGGGGGCGGCTCGTCAGTGAGCTCCTACGAGCAGTACTTC CASSSKTGGGSSVSSYEQYF
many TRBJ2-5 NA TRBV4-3 TGCGCCAGCAGCCAAGATCGTCTAGCCCTGGGGCAAGAGACCCAGTACTTC CASSQDRLALGQETQYF
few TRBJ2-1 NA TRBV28 TGTGCCAGCACCTTAGCTGTTGAGCAGTTCTTC CASTLAVEQFF
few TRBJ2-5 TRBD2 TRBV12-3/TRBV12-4 TGTGCCAGCAGCCCGGGACTAGCGGGATGGGTAGAGACCCAGTACTTC CASSPGLAGWVETQYF
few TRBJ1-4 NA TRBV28 TGTGCCAGCAGTTTATTTGGGGGTCTCGATGAAAAACTGTTTTTT CASSLFGGLDEKLFF
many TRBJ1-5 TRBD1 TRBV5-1 TGCGCCAGCAGCTCGGGGACAGGGAGCAATCAGCCCCAGCATTTT CASSSGTGSNQPQHF
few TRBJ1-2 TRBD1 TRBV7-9 TGTGCCAGCAGTCCTCGGGACAGGGGGCTTGATGGCTACACCTTC CASSPRDRGLDGYTF
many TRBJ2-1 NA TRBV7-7 TGTGCCAGCAGCGTCTCCGCCGGCCGTGAGCAGTTCTTC CASSVSAGREQFF
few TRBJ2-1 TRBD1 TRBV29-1 TGCAGCGTTAGGACAGGATACAATGAGCAGTTCTTC CSVRTGYNEQFF
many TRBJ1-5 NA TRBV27 TGTGCCAGCAGTTTCAAGGGATTCGATAGCAATCAGCCCCAGCATTTT CASSFKGFDSNQPQHF
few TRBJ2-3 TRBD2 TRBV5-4 TGTGCCAGCAGCTTTCGGCGGGAGGTCACAGATACGCAGTATTTT CASSFRREVTDTQYF
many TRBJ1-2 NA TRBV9 TGTGCCAGCAGTGGGGGAGTGTACACCTTC CASSGGVYTF
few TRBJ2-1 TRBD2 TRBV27 TGTGCCAGCAGTTTAGTACTAGCGGGAGGGTACAATGAGCAGTTCTTC CASSLVLAGGYNEQFF
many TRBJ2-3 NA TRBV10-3 TGTGCCATCAGTGAGTCAGAGCAATCCACGGATACGCAGTATTTT CAISESEQSTDTQYF
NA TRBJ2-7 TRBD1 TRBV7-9 TGTGCCAGCAGCTCATCGGGACAGGGTCAATTGCCCTACGAGCAGTACTTC CASSSSGQGQLPYEQYF
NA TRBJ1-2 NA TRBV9 TGTGCCAGCAGCGTAGGGGACTCGGGCGGCTACACCTTC CASSVGDSGGYTF
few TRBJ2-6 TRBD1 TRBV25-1 TGTGCCAGCAGTCCCCTAAGTGGGACAGACATTACTCTTGGGGCCAACGTCCTGACTTTC CASSPLSGTDITLGANVLTF
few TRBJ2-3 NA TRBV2 TGTGCCAGCAGTGAAGGCACGGCTAGCACAGATACGCAGTATTTT CASSEGTASTDTQYF
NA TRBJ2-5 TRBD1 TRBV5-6 TGTGCCAGCAGCTTGCCAGGGGGCCCCCAGGAGACCCAGTACTTC CASSLPGGPQETQYF
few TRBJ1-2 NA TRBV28 TGTGCCAGCAGTGGGGAACAGATACGATATGGCTACACCTTC CASSGEQIRYGYTF
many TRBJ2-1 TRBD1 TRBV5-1 TGCGCCAGCAGCTTGTCTAGGCAGGGGGTCCCGAGCTCCTACAATGAGCAGTTCTTC CASSLSRQGVPSSYNEQFF
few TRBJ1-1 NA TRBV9 TGTGCCAGCAGAGAATACAGAAACACTGAAGCTTTCTTT CASREYRNTEAFF
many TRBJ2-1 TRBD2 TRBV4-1 TGCGCCAGCAGCCAAGATAGCGGGGTAGGCAATGAGCAGTTCTTC CASSQDSGVGNEQFF
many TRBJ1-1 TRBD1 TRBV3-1 TGTGCCAGCAGCGCCAGGACAGGGCGACCGAACACTGAAGCTTTCTTT CASSARTGRPNTEAFF
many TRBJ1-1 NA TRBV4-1 TGCGCCAGCAGCCAAGAGACACAAGCCACTGAAGCTTTCTTT CASSQETQATEAFF
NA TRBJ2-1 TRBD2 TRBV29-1 TGCAGCGTTGTAGGTCTAGCGGGAGCCAAATACTACAATGAGCAGTTCTTC CSVVGLAGAKYYNEQFF
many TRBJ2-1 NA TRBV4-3 TGCGCCAGCAGCCAAGAGAGAGTTAGGGGGGACAATGAGCAGTTCTTC CASSQERVRGDNEQFF
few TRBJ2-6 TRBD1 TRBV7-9 TGTGCCAGCAGCCCACTAGAACAGGGGACTGGGGCCAACGTCCTGACTTTC CASSPLEQGTGANVLTF
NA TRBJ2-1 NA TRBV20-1 TGCAGTGCTAGACTAGTAAATGAGCAGTTCTTC CSARLVNEQFF
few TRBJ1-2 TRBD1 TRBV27 TGTGCCAGCACCCCTGAGGGGGCCGGTAGACATGGCTACACCTTC CASTPEGAGRHGYTF
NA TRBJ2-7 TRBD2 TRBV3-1 TGTGCCAGCAGCCCACCTAGCGGGAGTAAGTACGAGCAGTACTTC CASSPPSGSKYEQYF
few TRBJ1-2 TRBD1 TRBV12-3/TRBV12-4 TGTGCCAGCAGTCTATCCCAGGGGGCGCCCGGCTACACCTTC CASSLSQGAPGYTF
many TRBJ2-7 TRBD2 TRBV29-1 TGCAGCGTTGTTCTAGCGGAGCCCCCCTACGAGCAGTACTTC CSVVLAEPPYEQYF
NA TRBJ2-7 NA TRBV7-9 TGTGCCAGCAGCTTACGGGCAGGGCCACTCTACGAGCAGTACTTC CASSLRAGPLYEQYF
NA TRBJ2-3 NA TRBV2 TGTGCCAGCAGTGAAAGCTCGTGGGGCACAGATACGCAGTATTTT CASSESSWGTDTQYF
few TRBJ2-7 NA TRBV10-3 TGTGCCATCAGTGCTACCAGCTGGGGGAACGAGCAGTACTTC CAISATSWGNEQYF
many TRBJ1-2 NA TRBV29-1 TGCAGCGCCGATAATGAGGACACCAACTATGGCTACACCTTC CSADNEDTNYGYTF
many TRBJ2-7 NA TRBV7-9 TGTGCCAGCAGCTTAGTCGTGGGCCGGAACTACGAGCAGTACTTC CASSLVVGRNYEQYF
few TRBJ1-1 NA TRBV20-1 TGCAGTGCTAAAACCTTCAGGGAATTAAGGGCTGAAGCTTTCTTT CSAKTFRELRAEAFF
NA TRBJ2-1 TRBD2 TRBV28 TGTGCCAGCGGAACTAGCGGGAAGTGGGAGCAGTTCTTC CASGTSGKWEQFF
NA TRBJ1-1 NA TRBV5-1 TGCGCCAGCAGCTTCGAGGGCGGGGACACTGAAGCTTTCTTT CASSFEGGDTEAFF
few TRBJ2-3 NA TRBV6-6 TGTGCCAGCACTTCGAACATGAATACGCAGTATTTT CASTSNMNTQYF
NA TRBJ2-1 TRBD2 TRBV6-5 TGTGCCAGCTGTTCTAGCGGGCAGAACAATGAGCAGTTCTTC CASCSSGQNNEQFF
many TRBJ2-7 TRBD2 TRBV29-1 TGCAGCGTTGTGACTAGCGGGGCCTACGAGCAGTACTTC CSVVTSGAYEQYF
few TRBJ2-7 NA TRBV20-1 TGCAGTGCTAGAGATAGGCCAGGTGAGACCTACGAGCAGTACTTC CSARDRPGETYEQYF
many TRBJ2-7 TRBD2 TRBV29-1 TGCAGCGTTGAACTAGCGGACTCCTACGAGCAGTACTTC CSVELADSYEQYF
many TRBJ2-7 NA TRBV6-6 TGTGCCAGCAGCCCCTCCGTCAGAGCCTCCTACGAGCAGTACTTC CASSPSVRASYEQYF
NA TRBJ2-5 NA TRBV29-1 TGCAGCGTTGAACTCTGGGTCGAAGAGACCCAGTACTTC CSVELWVEETQYF
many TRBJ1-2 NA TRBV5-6 TGTGCCAGCAAGAGGGTTGCTGGCTACACCTTC CASKRVAGYTF